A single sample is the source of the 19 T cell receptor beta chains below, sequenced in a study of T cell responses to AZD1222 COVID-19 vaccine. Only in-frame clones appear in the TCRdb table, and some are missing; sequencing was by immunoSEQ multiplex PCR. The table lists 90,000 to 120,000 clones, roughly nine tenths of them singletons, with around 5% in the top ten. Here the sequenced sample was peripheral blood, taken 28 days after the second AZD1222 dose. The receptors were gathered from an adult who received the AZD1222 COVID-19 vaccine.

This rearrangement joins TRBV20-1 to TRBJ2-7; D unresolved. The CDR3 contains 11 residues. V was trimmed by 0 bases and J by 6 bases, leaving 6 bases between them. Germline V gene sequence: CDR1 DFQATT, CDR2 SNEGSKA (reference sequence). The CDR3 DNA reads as TGCAGTGCTAGAGATGAGGTCGAGCAGTACTTC. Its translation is CSARDEVEQYF.

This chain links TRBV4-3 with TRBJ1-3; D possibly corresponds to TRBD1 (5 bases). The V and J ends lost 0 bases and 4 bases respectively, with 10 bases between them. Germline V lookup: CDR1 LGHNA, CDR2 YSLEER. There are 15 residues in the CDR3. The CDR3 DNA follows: TGCGCCAGCAGCCAAGACCGGGGGTACGGAAACACCATATATTTT. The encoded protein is CASSQDRGYGNTIYF.

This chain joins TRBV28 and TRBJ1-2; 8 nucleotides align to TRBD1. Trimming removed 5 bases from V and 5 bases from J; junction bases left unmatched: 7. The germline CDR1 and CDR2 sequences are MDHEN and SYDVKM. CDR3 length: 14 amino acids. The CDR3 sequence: CASSQPGGGYGYTF. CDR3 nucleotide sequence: TGTGCCAGCAGTCAACCAGGGGGCGGGTATGGCTACACCTTC.

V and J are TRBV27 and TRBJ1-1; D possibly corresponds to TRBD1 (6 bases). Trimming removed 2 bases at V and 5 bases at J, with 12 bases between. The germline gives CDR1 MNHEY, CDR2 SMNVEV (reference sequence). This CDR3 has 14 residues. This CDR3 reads CASSLQGFITEAFF. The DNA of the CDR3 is TGTGCCAGCAGTTTACAGGGGTTCATAACTGAAGCTTTCTTT.

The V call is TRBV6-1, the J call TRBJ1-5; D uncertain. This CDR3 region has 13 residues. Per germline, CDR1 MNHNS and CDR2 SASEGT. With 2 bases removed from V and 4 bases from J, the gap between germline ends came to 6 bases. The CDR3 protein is CASSERWNQPQHF. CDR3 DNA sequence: TGTGCCAGCAGTGAAAGGTGGAATCAGCCCCAGCATTTT.

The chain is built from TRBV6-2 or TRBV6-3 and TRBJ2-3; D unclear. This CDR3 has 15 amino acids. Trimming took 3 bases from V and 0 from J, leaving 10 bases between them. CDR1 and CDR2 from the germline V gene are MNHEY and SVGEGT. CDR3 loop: CASSYPGESTDTQYF. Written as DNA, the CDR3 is TGTGCCAGCAGTTATCCTGGGGAAAGCACAGATACGCAGTATTTT.

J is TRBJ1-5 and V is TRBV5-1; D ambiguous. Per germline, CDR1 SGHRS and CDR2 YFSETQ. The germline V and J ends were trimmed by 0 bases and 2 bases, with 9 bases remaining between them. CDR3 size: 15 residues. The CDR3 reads CASSLGVDGNQPQHF. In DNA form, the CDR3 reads TGCGCCAGCAGCTTGGGCGTGGATGGCAATCAGCCCCAGCATTTT.

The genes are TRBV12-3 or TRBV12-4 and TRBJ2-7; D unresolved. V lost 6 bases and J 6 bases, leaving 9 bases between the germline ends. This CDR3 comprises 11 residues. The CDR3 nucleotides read TGTGCCAGCAGCCCCTCAGGCGAGCAGTACTTC. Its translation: CASSPSGEQYF.

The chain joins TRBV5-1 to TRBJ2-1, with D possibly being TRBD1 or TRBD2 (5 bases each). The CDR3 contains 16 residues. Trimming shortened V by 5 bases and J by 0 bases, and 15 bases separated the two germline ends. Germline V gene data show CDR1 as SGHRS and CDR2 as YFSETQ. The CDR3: CASSTYGTGSYNEQFF. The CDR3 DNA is TGCGCCAGCAGTACCTACGGGACGGGCTCCTACAATGAGCAGTTCTTC.

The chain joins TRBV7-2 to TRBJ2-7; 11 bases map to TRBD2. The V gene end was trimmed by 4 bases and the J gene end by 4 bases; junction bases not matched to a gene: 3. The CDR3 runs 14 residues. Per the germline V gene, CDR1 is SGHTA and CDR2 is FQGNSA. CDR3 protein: CASSSTSGVYEQYF. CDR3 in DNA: TGTGCCAGCAGCTCGACTAGCGGGGTTTACGAGCAGTACTTC. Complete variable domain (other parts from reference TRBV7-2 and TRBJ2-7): GAGVSQSPSNKVTEKGKDVELRCDPISGHTALYWYRQSLGQGLEFLIYFQGNSAPDKSGLPSDRFSAERTGGSVSTLTIQRTQQEDSAVYLCASSSTSGVYEQYFGPGTRLTVT.

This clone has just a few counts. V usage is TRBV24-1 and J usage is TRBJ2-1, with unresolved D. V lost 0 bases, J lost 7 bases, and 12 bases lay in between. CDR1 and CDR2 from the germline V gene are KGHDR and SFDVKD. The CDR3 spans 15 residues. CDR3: CATSDLTGSLNEQFF. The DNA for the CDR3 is TGTGCCACCAGTGATTTGACGGGTTCTCTAAATGAGCAGTTCTTC.

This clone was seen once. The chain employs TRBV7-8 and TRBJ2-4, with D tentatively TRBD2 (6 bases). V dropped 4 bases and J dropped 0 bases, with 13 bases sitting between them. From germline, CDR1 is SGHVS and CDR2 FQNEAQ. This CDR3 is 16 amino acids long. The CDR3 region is CASSSQRALAKNIQYF. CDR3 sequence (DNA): TGTGCCAGCAGCTCTCAGCGGGCCCTAGCCAAAAACATTCAGTACTTC. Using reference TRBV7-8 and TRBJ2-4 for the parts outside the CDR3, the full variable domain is GAGVSQSPRYKVAKRGQDVALRCDPISGHVSLFWYQQALGQGPEFLTYFQNEAQLDKSGLPSDRFFAERPEGSVSTLKIQRTQQEDSAVYLCASSSQRALAKNIQYFGAGTRLSVL.

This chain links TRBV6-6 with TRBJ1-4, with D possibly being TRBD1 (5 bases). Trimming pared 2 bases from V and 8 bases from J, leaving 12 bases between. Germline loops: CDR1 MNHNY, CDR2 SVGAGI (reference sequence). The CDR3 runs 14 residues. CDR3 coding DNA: TGTGCCAGCAGTTACAGGCAGGGATGGGAAAAACTGTTTTTT. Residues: CASSYRQGWEKLFF.

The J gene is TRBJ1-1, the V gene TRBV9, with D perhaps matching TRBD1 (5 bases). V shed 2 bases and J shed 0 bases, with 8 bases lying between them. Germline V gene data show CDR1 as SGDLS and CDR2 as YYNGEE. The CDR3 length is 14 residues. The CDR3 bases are TGTGCCAGCAGCGTGGGACTCTTGAACACTGAAGCTTTCTTT. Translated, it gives CASSVGLLNTEAFF.

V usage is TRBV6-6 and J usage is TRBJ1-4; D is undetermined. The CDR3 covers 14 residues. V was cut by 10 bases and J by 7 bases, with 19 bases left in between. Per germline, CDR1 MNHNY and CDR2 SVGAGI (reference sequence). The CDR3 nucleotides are TGTGCCACCCAGACCCGGTTAGGGCTTGAAAAACTGTTTTTT. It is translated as CATQTRLGLEKLFF.

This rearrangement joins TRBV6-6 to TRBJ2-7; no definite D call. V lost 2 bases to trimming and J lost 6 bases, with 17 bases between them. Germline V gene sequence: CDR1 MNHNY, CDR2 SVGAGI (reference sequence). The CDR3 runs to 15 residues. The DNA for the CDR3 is TGTGCCAGCAGTTACGGTTTCGATCCCGAGTTCGAGCAGTACTTC. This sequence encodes CASSYGFDPEFEQYF.

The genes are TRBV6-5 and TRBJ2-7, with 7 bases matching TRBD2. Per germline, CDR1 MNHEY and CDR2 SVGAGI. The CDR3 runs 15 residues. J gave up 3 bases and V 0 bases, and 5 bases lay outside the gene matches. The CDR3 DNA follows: TGTGCCAGCAGTTACTCGGGGGGGAGAGGCTACGAGCAGTACTTC. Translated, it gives CASSYSGGRGYEQYF.

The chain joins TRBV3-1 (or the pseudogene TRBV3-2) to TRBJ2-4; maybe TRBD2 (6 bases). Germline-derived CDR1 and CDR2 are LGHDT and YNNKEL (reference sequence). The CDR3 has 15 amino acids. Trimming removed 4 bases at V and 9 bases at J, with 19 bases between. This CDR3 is CASSRGGAEGIIQYF. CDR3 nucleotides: TGTGCCAGCAGCCGGGGCGGGGCGGAGGGTATCATTCAGTACTTC.

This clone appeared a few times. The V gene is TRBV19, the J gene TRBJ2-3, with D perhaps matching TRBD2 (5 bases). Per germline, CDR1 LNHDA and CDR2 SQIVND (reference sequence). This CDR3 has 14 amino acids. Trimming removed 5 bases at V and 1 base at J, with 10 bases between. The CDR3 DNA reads TGTGCCAGTAGTCTAAGCGGAGGCACAGATACGCAGTATTTT. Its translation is CASSLSGGTDTQYF.